The clone carrying this T cell receptor beta chain was detected many times. Its antigen is not identified. The observed sequence ends 3 residues before the CDR3 terminus, with the missing tail filled in from the germline J gene. The data are from a study of T cell clonality in common variable immunodeficiency. Assay: immunoSEQ multiplex PCR; the TCRdb copy retains only in-frame clones and omits some. This repertoire holds more than 55,000 clones, and none appear only once. Trimming at V came to 0 bases and at J to 8 bases, leaving 8 bases not matched to a gene. CDR1 and CDR2 from the germline V gene are SGHRS and YFSETQ. The CDR3 consists of 16 residues. Study conclusions and caveats: What drives increased CVID clonality needs T cell subpopulation sequencing.

This chain uses TRBV5-1 with TRBJ2-1, with 10 bases matching TRBD2. The sample consisted of peripheral blood mononuclear cells. The TCR originated in a person between 18 and 75 years old in good health. CDR3 bases read: TGCGCCAGCAGCTTGGGCCGGCTAGCGGGAGTAGATGAG. Encoded protein: CASSLGRLAGVDE. The whole CDR3 protein reads CASSLGRLAGVDEQFF.